Sequencing of this TCR beta chain was carried out in a study of regulatory T cells in long-lasting Graves disease. The time point was: newly diagnosed GD, antithyroid drugs for less than 3 months. RNA isolated from PBMCs was used to make the TCR library. CDR3 length: 15 residues. Germline lookup yields CDR1 SGHRS and CDR2 YFSETQ. The V and J ends lost 5 bases and 4 bases respectively, with 17 bases between them. This clonotype was seen repeatedly, ten times or more. iRepertoire HTBI primers and Arm-PCR of CDR3 regions built TCR beta libraries. TCRdb re-called the multiplex PCR reads with MiXCR, one entry per CDR3 protein. The table includes over 300,000 distinct CDR3 sequences, around a sixth detected once.

This clonotype originated in a female donor with Graves disease. The material was peripheral blood mononuclear cells (PBMCs), obtained at new diagnosis, from a patient treated with antithyroid drugs. V is TRBV5-1 and J is TRBJ2-3; no clear D. In nucleotides, the CDR3 is TGCGCCAGCAGGATGAACGTTGCCGTTGCAGATACGCAGTATTTT. Translating gives CASRMNVAVADTQYF.